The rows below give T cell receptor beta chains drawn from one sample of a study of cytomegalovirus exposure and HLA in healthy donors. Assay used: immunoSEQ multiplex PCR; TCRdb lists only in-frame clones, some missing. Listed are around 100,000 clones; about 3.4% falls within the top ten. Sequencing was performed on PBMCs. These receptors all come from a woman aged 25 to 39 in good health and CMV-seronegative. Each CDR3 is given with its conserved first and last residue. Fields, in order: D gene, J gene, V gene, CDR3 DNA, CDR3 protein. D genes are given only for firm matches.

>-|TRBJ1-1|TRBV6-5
TGTGCCAGCAGTTACAGGGAGGGCATGAACACTGAAGCTTTCTTT
CASSYREGMNTEAFF
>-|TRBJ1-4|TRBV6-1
TGTGCCAGCAGTGAAGTGAGCGGCAGGCGGTATGAAAAACTGTTTTTT
CASSEVSGRRYEKLFF
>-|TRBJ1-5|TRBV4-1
TGCGCCAGCAGCCAAGTAGGCGGTGTCGGCAATCAGCCCCAGCATTTT
CASSQVGGVGNQPQHF
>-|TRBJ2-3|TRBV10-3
TGTGCCATCAGTGAGTCGTCACAGGCTAGCACAGATACGCAGTATTTT
CAISESSQASTDTQYF
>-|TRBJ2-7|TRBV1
TGCACCAGCAGCCACCTCAACCACGAGCAGTACTTC
CTSSHLNHEQYF
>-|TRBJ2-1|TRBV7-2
TGTGCCAGCAGCCGACTAGTTGAGCAGTTCTTC
CASSRLVEQFF
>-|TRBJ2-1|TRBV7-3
TGTGCCAGCAGCTTACAGCAGGGGAGCTCCTACAATGAGCAGTTCTTC
CASSLQQGSSYNEQFF
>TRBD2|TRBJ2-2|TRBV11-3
TGTGCCAGCAGCTTAGTCACTAGCGGGAGAGGGGAGCTGTTTTTT
CASSLVTSGRGELFF
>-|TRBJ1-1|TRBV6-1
TGTGCCAGCAGCAGGGAGAACACTGAAGCTTTCTTT
CASSRENTEAFF
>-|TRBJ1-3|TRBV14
TGTGCCAGCAGCAAAGACCTCCCGTTTTACTCTGGAAACACCATATATTTT
CASSKDLPFYSGNTIYF
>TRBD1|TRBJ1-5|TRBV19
TGTGCCAGTAGTGAGGGGACAGGCGGACAGCCCCAGCATTTT
CASSEGTGGQPQHF
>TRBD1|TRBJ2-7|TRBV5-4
TGTGCCAGCAGCCCCGACAGGGGCCTCTACGAGCAGTACTTC
CASSPDRGLYEQYF
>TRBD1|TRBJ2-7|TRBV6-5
TGTGCCAGCAGTTATCGGGGGGACAGGGCCCTATACGAGCAGTACTTC
CASSYRGDRALYEQYF
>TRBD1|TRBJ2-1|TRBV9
TGTGCCAGCAGCGCATCGGGACAGGGCTACAATGAGCAGTTCTTC
CASSASGQGYNEQFF
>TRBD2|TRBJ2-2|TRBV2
TGTGCCAGCAGTGATGGTAGCGGGTCCTTCCCCGGGGAGCTGTTTTTT
CASSDGSGSFPGELFF
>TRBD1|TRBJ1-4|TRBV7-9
TGTGCCAGCAGCAAGGGACAGGGCGGCGAAAAACTGTTTTTT
CASSKGQGGEKLFF